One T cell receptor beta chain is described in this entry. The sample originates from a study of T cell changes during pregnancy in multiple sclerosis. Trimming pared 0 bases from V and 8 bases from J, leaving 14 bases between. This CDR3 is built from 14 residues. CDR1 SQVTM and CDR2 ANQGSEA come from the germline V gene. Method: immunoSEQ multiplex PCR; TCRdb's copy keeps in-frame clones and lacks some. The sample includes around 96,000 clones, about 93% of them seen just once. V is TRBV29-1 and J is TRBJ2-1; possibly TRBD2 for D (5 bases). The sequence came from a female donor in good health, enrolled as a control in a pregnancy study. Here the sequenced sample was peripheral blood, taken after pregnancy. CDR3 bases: TGCAGCGTTGAAGATCCTGGACTTGGGCATGAGCAGTTCTTC. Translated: CSVEDPGLGHEQFF.